The rows below give T cell receptor beta chains drawn from one sample of a study of T cell clonotyping in hematopoietic cell transplantation. Here immunoSEQ multiplex PCR was the method, and the copy in TCRdb shows in-frame clones only, minus some. The data contain fewer than 100,000 clones, 90% to 96% of them singletons. This material consisted of peripheral blood mononuclear cells, taken before stem cell transplant. These receptors were obtained from a woman aged 50 to 65 with acute myeloid leukemia. Some clones in this sample may be carry-over from other donors' samples. The CDR3 runs from the conserved cysteine through the conserved F or W. Fields, in order: clone size, V gene, J gene, D gene, CDR3 DNA, CDR3 protein. D genes are given only for firm matches. Part of the rows lack a size; the others show once, few, many or a class for expanded clones.

NA	TRBV11-3	TRBJ2-1	NA	TGTGCCAGCAGCTTCTCAGGGCTCGCCAATGAGCAGTTCTTC	CASSFSGLANEQFF
NA	TRBV28	TRBJ2-2	TRBD1	TGTGCCAGCAGTCAGGGGGACACCGGGGAGCTGTTTTTT	CASSQGDTGELFF
NA	TRBV7-2	TRBJ2-6	TRBD2	TGTGCCAGCAGCTTAGGGCTAGCGGGCGGTGGGGCCAACGTCCTGACTTTC	CASSLGLAGGGANVLTF
once	TRBV6-5	TRBJ2-1	TRBD1	TGTGCCAGCAGTTACAATCCAGGACAGGGTACGCAGTTCTTC	CASSYNPGQGTQFF
NA	TRBV7-2	TRBJ1-6	NA	TGTGCCAGCAGCTTAACAGGGTTGACCTATAATTCACCCCTCCACTTT	CASSLTGLTYNSPLHF
NA	TRBV30	TRBJ2-7	NA	TGTGCCTGGAAGGGCAGGGCCTACGAGCAGTACTTC	CAWKGRAYEQYF
NA	TRBV6-1	TRBJ2-2	NA	TGTGCCAGCACTCGTTGGGGAAACAACGGGGAGCTGTTTTTT	CASTRWGNNGELFF
NA	TRBV5-1	TRBJ1-1	NA	TGCGCCAGCAGCTTGGTTGGGAATGAAGCTTTCTTT	CASSLVGNEAFF
NA	TRBV30	TRBJ2-1	TRBD2	TGTGCCTGGAGCCACCCGGGACTAGCGGGAGTGGTTGAGCAGTTCTTC	CAWSHPGLAGVVEQFF
NA	TRBV29-1	TRBJ2-5	TRBD1	TGCAGCGCCCCGGGACAGGGGGCTAGAGAGACCCAGTACTTC	CSAPGQGARETQYF
NA	TRBV11-2	TRBJ2-3	TRBD1	TGTGCCAGCAGCCCTAGCAGGGGGACGGATACGCAGTATTTT	CASSPSRGTDTQYF
once	TRBV11-2	TRBJ2-1	NA	TGTGCCAGCACCCAATGGGGGAGTGTCAATGAGCAGTTCTTC	CASTQWGSVNEQFF
once	TRBV4-1	TRBJ2-7	NA	TGCGCCAGCAGCCAAGATAATCTGTGGGGCGAGACCTACGAGCAGTACTTC	CASSQDNLWGETYEQYF
NA	TRBV6-1	TRBJ1-5	NA	TGTGCCAGCAGTGGGCAGCCGGGGTATAGCAATCAGCCCCAGCATTTT	CASSGQPGYSNQPQHF
NA	TRBV30	TRBJ1-2	NA	TGTGCCTGCTCCGGGACGGAGAACTATGGCTACACCTTC	CACSGTENYGYTF
once	TRBV6-1	TRBJ1-4	NA	TGTGCCAGCAGGGTCGGCGACGATAATGAAAAACTGTTTTTT	CASRVGDDNEKLFF
once	TRBV7-6	TRBJ2-7	NA	TGTGCCAGCAGCCAGGGGCGCGGGGCGCCCATCTACGAGCAGTACTTC	CASSQGRGAPIYEQYF
NA	TRBV7-2	TRBJ1-5	TRBD1	TGTGCCAGCAGCCAGGGACAGGGTATCCAGCCCCAGCATTTT	CASSQGQGIQPQHF
NA	TRBV30	TRBJ2-7	TRBD2	TGTGCCTGGGGGAACGGAGCGGGGACCTACGAGCAGTACTTC	CAWGNGAGTYEQYF
NA	TRBV9	TRBJ1-1	NA	TGTGCCAGCAGCGTTCTAACAGAGAACACTGAAGCTTTCTTT	CASSVLTENTEAFF
NA	TRBV6-4	TRBJ2-3	TRBD2	TGTGCCACGTCGGGGGGGGTCCCAGATACGCAGTATTTT	CATSGGVPDTQYF
NA	TRBV7-2	TRBJ2-3	TRBD2	TGTGCCACCGGACTAGCGGGCACAGATACGCAGTATTTT	CATGLAGTDTQYF
NA	TRBV5-1	TRBJ2-6	NA	TGCGCCAGCAGCTCGCACCTGGGAGCAGGCTCTGGGGCCAACGTCCTGACTTTC	CASSSHLGAGSGANVLTF
NA	TRBV30	TRBJ2-2	TRBD2	TGTGCCTGGAGTGGAGGCGGGGGGGCCGGGGAGCTGTTTTTT	CAWSGGGGAGELFF
NA	TRBV27	TRBJ2-7	NA	TGTGCCAGCAGTCCTCGGGTAGGGCGAGGAGGCTCCTACGAGCAGTACTTC	CASSPRVGRGGSYEQYF
NA	TRBV6-1	TRBJ1-1	TRBD1	TGTGCCAGCAGACCACGGCAGGGGGACACTGAAGCTTTCTTT	CASRPRQGDTEAFF
NA	TRBV9	TRBJ1-2	NA	TGTGCCAGCAGCGTAGTCTCACAGGGCACTACACGGGGGTACACCTTC	CASSVVSQGTTRGYTF
NA	TRBV19	TRBJ2-5	NA	TGTGCCAGTAGTACGGACGGAGTAGAAGAGACCCAGTACTTC	CASSTDGVEETQYF
NA	TRBV27	TRBJ2-3	TRBD1	TGTGCCAGCAGACGGCAGGGGACAGCAGATACGCAGTATTTT	CASRRQGTADTQYF
NA	TRBV19	TRBJ2-4	NA	TGTGCCAGTAGCTTGTTTTCCCTACCCAAAAACATTCAGTACTTC	CASSLFSLPKNIQYF
NA	TRBV30	TRBJ2-7	NA	TGTGCCTGGAGCATGGCGGGGACCGAGCAGTACTTC	CAWSMAGTEQYF
NA	TRBV6-6	TRBJ1-5	NA	TGTGCCAGCAGTTACTCGGGCAGCTATCAGCCCCAGCATTTT	CASSYSGSYQPQHF
once	TRBV6-6	TRBJ2-5	TRBD1	TGTGCCAGCAGTGACAGGGGCTCGGACCAAGAGACCCAGTACTTC	CASSDRGSDQETQYF
once	TRBV5-1	TRBJ2-7	TRBD1	TGCGCCAGCAGCCAAACCGGGACAGACTACGAGCAGTACTTC	CASSQTGTDYEQYF
NA	TRBV28	TRBJ2-7	TRBD2	TGTGCCAGCAGTAAGGGACTAGCGGGAGGGCGAGCTTACGAGCAGTACTTC	CASSKGLAGGRAYEQYF
NA	TRBV11-2	TRBJ1-4	TRBD1	TGTGCCAGCAGCTTACTCGGGACAGGGAATGAAAAACTGTTTTTT	CASSLLGTGNEKLFF
NA	TRBV25-1	TRBJ1-4	NA	TGTGCCAGCAGTGTTCAACAGGGTCGCGAAAAACTGTTTTTT	CASSVQQGREKLFF
NA	TRBV5-1	TRBJ1-1	NA	TGCGCCAGCACTCTCGTTCCGGGGGACACTGAAGCTTTCTTT	CASTLVPGDTEAFF
NA	TRBV6-1	TRBJ2-7	TRBD2	TGTGCCAGCAGTGAAGGCACTAGCGGGAGAATCTACGAGCAGTACTTC	CASSEGTSGRIYEQYF
NA	TRBV2	TRBJ2-7	NA	TGTGCCAGCAGTGATTGGGATCTCCGGGAGCAGTACTTC	CASSDWDLREQYF
NA	TRBV4-2	TRBJ1-1	NA	TGTGCCAGCAGCCAAGATAACAGGGTAGGCACTGAAGCTTTCTTT	CASSQDNRVGTEAFF
NA	TRBV5-4	TRBJ2-2	NA	TGTGCCAGCAGCTTGCAACTCACTCAAATCCCCACCGGGGAGCTGTTTTTT	CASSLQLTQIPTGELFF
NA	TRBV11-2	TRBJ2-7	NA	TGTGCCAGCACCCCCTCAGGGCGGACCTACGAGCAGTACTTC	CASTPSGRTYEQYF
NA	TRBV6-5	TRBJ1-1	NA	TGTGCCAGCAGTTACGACGGTAACTTGGGTACTGAAGCTTTCTTT	CASSYDGNLGTEAFF
NA	TRBV2	TRBJ1-5	NA	TGTGCCAGCAGGGCGGACAGCAACAATCAGCCCCAGCATTTT	CASRADSNNQPQHF
NA	TRBV28	TRBJ2-1	TRBD1	TGTGCCAGCAGTTTAGGGGGACAGGCTTACAATGAGCAGTTCTTC	CASSLGGQAYNEQFF
NA	TRBV19	TRBJ1-5	NA	TGTGCCAGTAGTATTGAGGGTTATCAGCCCCAGCATTTT	CASSIEGYQPQHF
NA	TRBV5-6	TRBJ1-5	NA	TGTGCCAGCAGCGTAATTAATCAGCCCCAGCATTTT	CASSVINQPQHF
NA	TRBV2	TRBJ2-7	TRBD1	TGTGCCACCAACAGGGGTACCTACGAGCAGTACTTC	CATNRGTYEQYF
NA	TRBV25-1	TRBJ2-5	TRBD1	TGTGCCAGCAGTGACACGACAGGGCCCGAGACCCAGTACTTC	CASSDTTGPETQYF